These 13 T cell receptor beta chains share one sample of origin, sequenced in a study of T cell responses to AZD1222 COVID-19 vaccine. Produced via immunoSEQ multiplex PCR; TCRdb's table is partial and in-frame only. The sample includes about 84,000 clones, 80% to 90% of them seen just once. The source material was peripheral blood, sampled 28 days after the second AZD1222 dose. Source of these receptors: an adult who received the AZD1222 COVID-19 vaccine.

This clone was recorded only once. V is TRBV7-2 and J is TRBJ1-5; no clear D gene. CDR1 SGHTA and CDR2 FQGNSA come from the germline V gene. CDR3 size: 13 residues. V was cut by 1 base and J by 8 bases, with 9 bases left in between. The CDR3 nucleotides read TGTGCCAGCAGCTTAGGAACGGTGGAGCCCCAGCATTTT. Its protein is CASSLGTVEPQHF.

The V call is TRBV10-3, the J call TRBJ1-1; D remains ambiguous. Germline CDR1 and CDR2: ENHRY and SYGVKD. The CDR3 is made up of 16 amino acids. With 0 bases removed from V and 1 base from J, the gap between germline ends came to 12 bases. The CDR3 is CAISESYPGGNTEAFF. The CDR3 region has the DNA TGTGCCATCAGTGAGTCGTATCCGGGTGGGAACACTGAAGCTTTCTTT.

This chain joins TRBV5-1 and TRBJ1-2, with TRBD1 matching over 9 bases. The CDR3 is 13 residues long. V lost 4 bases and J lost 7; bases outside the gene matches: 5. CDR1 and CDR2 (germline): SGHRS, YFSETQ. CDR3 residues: CASSLTQGAGYTF. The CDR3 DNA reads TGCGCCAGCAGCCTAACACAGGGGGCTGGCTACACCTTC.

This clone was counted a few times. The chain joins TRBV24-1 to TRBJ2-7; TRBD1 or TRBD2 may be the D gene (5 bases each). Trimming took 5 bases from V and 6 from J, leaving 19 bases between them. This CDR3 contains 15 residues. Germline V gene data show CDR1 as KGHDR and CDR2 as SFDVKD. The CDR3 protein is CATSAEGTRSGEQYF. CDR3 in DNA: TGTGCCACCAGTGCCGAGGGGACCAGATCGGGCGAGCAGTACTTC.

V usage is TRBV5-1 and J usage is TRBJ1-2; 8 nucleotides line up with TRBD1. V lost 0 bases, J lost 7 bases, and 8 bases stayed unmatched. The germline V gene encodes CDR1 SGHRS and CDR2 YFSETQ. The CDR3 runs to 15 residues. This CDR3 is CASSLVAGTGGGYTF. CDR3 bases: TGCGCCAGCAGCTTGGTCGCCGGGACAGGCGGTGGCTACACCTTC.

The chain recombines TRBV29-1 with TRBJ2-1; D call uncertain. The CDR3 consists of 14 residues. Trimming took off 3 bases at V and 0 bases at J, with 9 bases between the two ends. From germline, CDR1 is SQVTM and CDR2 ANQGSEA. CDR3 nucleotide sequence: TGCAGCGTTGATGACGCTAGCTCCTACAATGAGCAGTTCTTC. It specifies CSVDDASSYNEQFF.

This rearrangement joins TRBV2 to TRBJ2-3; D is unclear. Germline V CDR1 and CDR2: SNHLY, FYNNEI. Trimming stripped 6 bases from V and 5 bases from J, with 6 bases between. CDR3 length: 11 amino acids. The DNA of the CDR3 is TGTGCCAGCAGCCTGAAAGATACGCAGTATTTT. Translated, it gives CASSLKDTQYF.

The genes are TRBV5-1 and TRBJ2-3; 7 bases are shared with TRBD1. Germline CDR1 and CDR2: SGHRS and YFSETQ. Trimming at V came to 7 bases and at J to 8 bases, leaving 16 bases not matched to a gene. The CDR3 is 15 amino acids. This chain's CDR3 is CASSDEGAPRGTQYF. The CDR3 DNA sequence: TGCGCCAGCTCGGATGAGGGGGCCCCGAGAGGTACGCAGTATTTT.

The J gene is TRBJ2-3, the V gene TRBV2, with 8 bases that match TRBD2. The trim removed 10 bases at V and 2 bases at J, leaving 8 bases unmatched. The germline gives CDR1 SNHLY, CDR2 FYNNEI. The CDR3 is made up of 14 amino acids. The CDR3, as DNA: TGTGCCACGAAAGCGGGGGTGGTCACAGATACGCAGTATTTT. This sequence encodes CATKAGVVTDTQYF.

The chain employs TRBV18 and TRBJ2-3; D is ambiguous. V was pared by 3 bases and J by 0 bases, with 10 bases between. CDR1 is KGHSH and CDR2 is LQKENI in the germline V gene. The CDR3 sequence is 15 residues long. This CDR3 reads CASSPNAPSTDTQYF. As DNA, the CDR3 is TGTGCCAGCTCACCGAATGCCCCTAGCACAGATACGCAGTATTTT.

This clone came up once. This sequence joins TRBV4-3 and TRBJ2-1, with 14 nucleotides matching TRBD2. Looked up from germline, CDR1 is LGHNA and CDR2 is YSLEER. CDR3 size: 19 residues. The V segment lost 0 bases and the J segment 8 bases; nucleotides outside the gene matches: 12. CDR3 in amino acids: CASSQEWGLAGEYGHEQFF. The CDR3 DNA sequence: TGCGCCAGCAGCCAAGAATGGGGACTAGCGGGGGAATACGGTCATGAGCAGTTCTTC.

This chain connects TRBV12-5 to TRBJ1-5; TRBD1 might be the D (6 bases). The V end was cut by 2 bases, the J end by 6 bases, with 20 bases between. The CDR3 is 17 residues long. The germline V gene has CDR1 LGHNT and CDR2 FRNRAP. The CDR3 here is CASGLWFGRGVGQPQHF. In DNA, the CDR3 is TGTGCTAGTGGTTTGTGGTTTGGCAGGGGAGTCGGTCAGCCCCAGCATTTT.

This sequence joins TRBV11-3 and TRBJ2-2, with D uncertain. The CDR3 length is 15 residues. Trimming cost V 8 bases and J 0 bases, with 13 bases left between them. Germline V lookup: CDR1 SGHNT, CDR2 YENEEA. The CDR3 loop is CASGRKVANTGELFF. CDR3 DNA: TGTGCCAGCGGCCGGAAGGTTGCGAACACCGGGGAGCTGTTTTTT. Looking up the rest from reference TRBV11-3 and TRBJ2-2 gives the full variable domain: EAGVVQSPRYKIIEKKQPVAFWCNPISGHNTLYWYLQNLGQGPELLIRYENEEAVDDSQLPKDRFSAERLKGVDSTLKIQPAELGDSAVYLCASGRKVANTGELFFGEGSRLTVL.